This TCR beta chain is from a study of technical replicates of blood from several donors (dated by TCRdb to the late 2010s). Including cysteine and phenylalanine, the CDR3 has 16 amino acids. The CDR3 DNA has 48 bases and is translated from base 1. As encoded in the germline V gene, CDR1 is SNHLY while CDR2 is FYNNEI. V loses 4 bases, J loses 5 bases, and the germline ends lie 18 bases apart. The library was made by the immunoSEQ multiplex PCR assay. TCRdb mirrors the immuneACCESS table, restricted to in-frame sequences. Some clones are absent from its copies; in checked studies, under half trace to an unresolved V gene, and the reason for the others is unknown. The sample includes tens of thousands of clones, with 81% observed a single time. Together, the top ten hold 3% to 5% of the sample. In regard to this clone: There is no known antigen for this receptor. Base qualities are not at hand, and no much larger clone is one base apart.

Source material: PBMCs. The clonotype was recovered from a human donor in good health. Some clones in this sample may be carry-over from other donors' samples. Recombination connected TRBV2 to TRBJ2-1; TRBD2 could be the D gene, as 6 bases match. The CDR3 region: CASSARDSLGHNEQFF. The base sequence is TGTGCCAGCAGTGCAAGGGACTCACTCGGCCACAATGAGCAGTTCTTC.